This TCR beta chain was retrieved from a study of graft-versus-host responses after intestinal transplantation. Produced via immunoSEQ multiplex PCR; TCRdb's table is partial and in-frame only. The profile shows 90,000 to 150,000 clones, approximately 92% of them singletons. General observations from the study: Declines in HvG clones occurring early post-transplant were associated with peak circulating GvH clone levels. Analysis identified GvH clones in recipient marrow, with some appearing first in ileum or blood.

Comments on this clone: Its antigen remains unknown.

V gave up 5 bases and J gave up 0 bases; unmatched junction bases: 7. The CDR3 covers 16 residues. Germline CDR1 SGHTA, CDR2 FQGNSA. This receptor was taken from a human donor who received an intestinal transplant. The input for sequencing was unstimulated CD4+ T cells sorted from spleen or lymph node cells, taken before intestinal transplant. This rearrangement joins TRBV7-2 to TRBJ1-3, with 7 bases that match TRBD1. The CDR3 protein is CASSLYRGVSGNTIYF. DNA of the CDR3: TGTGCCAGCAGCCTCTACAGGGGAGTCTCTGGAAACACCATATATTTT.